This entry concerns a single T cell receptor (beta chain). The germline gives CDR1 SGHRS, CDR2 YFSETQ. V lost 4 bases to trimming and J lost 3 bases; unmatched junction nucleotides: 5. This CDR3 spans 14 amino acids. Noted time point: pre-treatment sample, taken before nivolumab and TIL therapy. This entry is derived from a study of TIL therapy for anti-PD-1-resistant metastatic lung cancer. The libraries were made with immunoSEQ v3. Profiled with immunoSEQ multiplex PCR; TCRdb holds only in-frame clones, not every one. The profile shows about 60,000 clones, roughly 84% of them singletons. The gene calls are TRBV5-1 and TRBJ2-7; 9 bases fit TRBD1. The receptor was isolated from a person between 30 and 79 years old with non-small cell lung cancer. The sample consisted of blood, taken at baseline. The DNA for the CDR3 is TGCGCCAGCAGCCTCCGGGACAGGGACTACGAGCAGTACTTC. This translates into CASSLRDRDYEQYF.